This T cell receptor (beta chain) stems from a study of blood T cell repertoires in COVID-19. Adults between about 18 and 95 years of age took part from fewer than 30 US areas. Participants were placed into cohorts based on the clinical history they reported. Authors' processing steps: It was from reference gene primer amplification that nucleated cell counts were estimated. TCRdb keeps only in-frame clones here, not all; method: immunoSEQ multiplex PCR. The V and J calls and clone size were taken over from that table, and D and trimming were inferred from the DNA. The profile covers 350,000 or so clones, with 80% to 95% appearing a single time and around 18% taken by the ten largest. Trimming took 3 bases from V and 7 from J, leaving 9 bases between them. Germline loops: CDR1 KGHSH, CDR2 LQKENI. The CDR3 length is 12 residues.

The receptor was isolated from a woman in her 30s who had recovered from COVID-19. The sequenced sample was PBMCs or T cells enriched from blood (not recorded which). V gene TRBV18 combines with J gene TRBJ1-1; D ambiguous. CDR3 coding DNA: TGTGCCAGCTCACCCACACGGGATGAAGCTTTCTTT. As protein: CASSPTRDEAFF. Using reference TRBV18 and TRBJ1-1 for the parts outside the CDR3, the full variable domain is NAGVMQNPRHLVRRRGQEARLRCSPMKGHSHVYWYRQLPEEGLKFMVYLQKENIIDESGMPKERFSAEFPKEGPSILRIQQVVRGDSAAYFCASSPTRDEAFFGQGTRLTVV.